The sequence of this T cell receptor beta chain was determined in a study of T cells in women clearing cervical HPV infection. Study as a whole: Donors had HPV16-related CIN3 or worse; 2 had invasive cancer.

Study-wide findings and caveats: Repertoire richness, not evenness, was significantly elevated in CIN3+ cases versus controls.

This table comes from immunoSEQ multiplex PCR, and its TCRdb copy is limited to in-frame clones, with some not included. The sample includes roughly 29,000 clones. The CDR3 extends over 12 amino acids. Germline CDR1 reads SGHVS; CDR2 reads FNYEAQ. A remark on this clone: Its antigen is still unknown. The read ends 3 residues shy of where the CDR3 ends; the end is completed using the germline J gene.

The sequence derives from a woman aged 18 to 75 with a cervical HPV16 infection that either progressed to CIN3+ or cleared (not recorded which). The chain couples TRBV7-6 to TRBJ1-2; D is possibly TRBD1 (5 bases). Specimen: blood buffy coat. The CDR3 protein is CASRSPGLDYTF. The sequenced part of the CDR3 DNA is TGTGCCAGCAGGTCCCCGGGACTAGAC.